The 10 T cell receptor beta chains below come from one sample, sequenced in a study of blood T cell repertoires in COVID-19 (dated by TCRdb to 2018 to 2020). Receptor libraries were prepared by the immunoSEQ multiplex PCR assay. TCRdb took over this immuneACCESS table, retaining in-frame rearrangements with V and J assigned. Such tables are incomplete; in checked studies, under half of the missing clones stem from an unresolved V gene, and the remainder is unexplained. The sample table lists around 250,000 clones, 85% to 90% of them with a count of one. The biggest ten clones account for roughly a sixth of the sample. Input material: PBMCs or T cells enriched from blood (not recorded which). The receptors originated from a man between 18 and 35 years old who had recovered from COVID-19.

The chain couples TRBV3-1 (or the pseudogene TRBV3-2) to TRBJ1-5, with D unresolved. Germline V gene data show CDR1 as LGHDT and CDR2 as YNNKEL (reference sequence). The CDR3 is 14 residues long. V lost 3 bases, J lost 3 bases, and 9 bases lay in between. This CDR3 reads CASSHGVTNQPQHF. The CDR3 DNA follows: TGTGCCAGCAGCCACGGTGTTACCAATCAGCCCCAGCATTTT.

V gene TRBV6-5 combines with J gene TRBJ2-3; no firm D call. Trimming removed 0 bases at V and 8 bases at J, with 15 bases between. The CDR3 length is 15 residues. Germline V gene sequence: CDR1 MNHEY, CDR2 SVGAGI. The CDR3: CASSYSMAPPGTQYF. CDR3 sequence (DNA): TGTGCCAGCAGTTACTCGATGGCCCCGCCGGGTACGCAGTATTTT.

In nucleotides, the CDR3 is TGTGCCACCAGCAGAGAAGCAGGGGTCAACTATGGCTACACCTTC. Residues: CATSREAGVNYGYTF. This rearrangement joins TRBV15 to TRBJ1-2; tentatively, D is TRBD1 (6 bases). Germline assignment: CDR1 LNHNV and CDR2 YYDKDF (reference sequence). The CDR3 runs 15 residues. V gave up 0 bases and J gave up 2 bases, with 10 bases separating them.

V and J are TRBV5-1 and TRBJ1-1, with D unresolved. In germline, CDR1 is SGHRS, CDR2 YFSETQ. Trimming took off 0 bases at V and 1 base at J, with 7 bases between the two ends. The CDR3 spans 14 residues. Here the CDR3 reads CASSLAHPNTEAFF. In DNA, the CDR3 is TGCGCCAGCAGCTTGGCCCATCCGAACACTGAAGCTTTCTTT.

The CDR3 DNA sequence: TGTGCCAGCAGCCCTCCGGGACAGGGCACTGAAGCTTTCTTT. It is translated as CASSPPGQGTEAFF. This chain joins TRBV3-1 (or the pseudogene TRBV3-2) and TRBJ1-1; 9 bases are a match to TRBD1. Per germline, CDR1 LGHDT and CDR2 YNNKEL (reference sequence). This CDR3 has 14 residues. Trimming removed 4 bases from V and 4 bases from J; junction bases left unmatched: 4.

V usage is TRBV6-5 and J usage is TRBJ1-6, with 8 nucleotides matching TRBD1. The germline V gene encodes CDR1 MNHEY and CDR2 SVGAGI. CDR3 length equals 14 residues. V shed 6 bases, J shed 5 bases, and the junction held 3 bases outside the gene matches. In DNA, the CDR3 is TGTGCCAGCAGCCGACAGGGGAATAATTCACCCCTCCACTTT. Its translation: CASSRQGNNSPLHF.

The chain recombines TRBV19 with TRBJ2-2, with a weak D call TRBD2 (6 bases). V was clipped by 6 bases and J by 3 bases, with 20 bases between them. Germline values: CDR1 LNHDA, CDR2 SQIVND (reference sequence). This CDR3 is built from 17 residues. Written as DNA, the CDR3 is TGTGCCAGTAGAACCGGGCGGGGCACTAGGTACACCGGGGAGCTGTTTTTT. It is translated as CASRTGRGTRYTGELFF.

The chain recombines TRBV5-1 with TRBJ2-2; a weak D match, TRBD2 (6 bases). With 6 bases removed from V and 3 bases from J, the gap between germline ends came to 21 bases. CDR3 size: 17 residues. Germline V gives CDR1 SGHRS, CDR2 YFSETQ. The CDR3 here is CASTSRLAARDTGELFF. CDR3 sequence (DNA): TGCGCCAGCACCTCAAGATTAGCGGCCCGTGACACCGGGGAGCTGTTTTTT. The whole variable domain, remainder taken from reference TRBV5-1 and TRBJ2-2, is KAGVTQTPRYLIKTRGQQVTLSCSPISGHRSVSWYQQTPGQGLQFLFEYFSETQRNKGNFPGRFSGRQFSNSRSEMNVSTLELGDSALYLCASTSRLAARDTGELFFGEGSRLTVL.

The chain recombines TRBV20-1 with TRBJ1-1; no definite D call. Trimming stripped 3 bases from V and 0 bases from J, with 5 bases between. Germline values: CDR1 DFQATT, CDR2 SNEGSKA (reference sequence). The CDR3 totals 12 residues. The CDR3 reads CSASHLNTEAFF. CDR3 bases: TGCAGTGCTAGTCATTTGAACACTGAAGCTTTCTTT.

The chain combines TRBV19 with TRBJ2-1, with a tentative D call TRBD1 (6 bases). This CDR3 has 14 residues. With 3 bases removed from V and 9 bases from J, the gap between germline ends came to 15 bases. CDR1 LNHDA and CDR2 SQIVND come from the germline V gene (reference sequence). The CDR3 loop reads CASSIGGQSVEQFF. CDR3 nucleotides: TGTGCCAGTAGTATTGGGGGCCAGAGCGTTGAGCAGTTCTTC.